A single sample gave rise to the 11 T cell receptor delta chains below, sequenced in a study of gamma-delta T cells after stem cell transplantation. TCRdb re-processed the RT-PCR reads using CATT. The sample records a few thousand delta-chain clones, about 1.8% being singletons. Sequences were obtained from gamma-delta T cells. Receptors were obtained from a human donor. It is not recorded whose cells these are; they may come from a transplant donor.

Judged by abundance, this clone is medium-sized. Possible read error: a much larger clone is one base away. Other nucleotide sequences from this sample produce the same CDR3. The chain has TRDV2 and TRDJ1; D might be TRDD3 (5 bases). Trimming took off 7 bases at V and 7 bases at J, with 21 bases between the two ends. Germline CDR1 GEAIGNYY, CDR2 EKD. The CDR3 length is 14 residues. This CDR3 is CACEPLTPGVKLIF. The CDR3 nucleotides are TGTGCCTGCGAACCCTTAACTCCGGGGGTTAAACTCATCTTT.

About this clone: A read error may explain this, as a much larger clone is one base away. This sequence joins TRDV2 and TRDJ1, with TRDD3 matching 8 bases. CDR1 and CDR2 from the germline V gene are GEAIGNYY and EKD. CDR3 length: 16 residues. Losses at the gene ends were 5 bases for V and 2 bases for J; bases not matched to a gene: 12. This CDR3 reads CACGPLAMGDTDKLIF. DNA for the CDR3: TGTGCCTGTGGCCCTCTCGCAATGGGGGATACCGATAAACTCATCTTT.

This clone was counted a few times. A far larger clone is just one base off, so this is likely a read error. This CDR3 is also generated by other DNA sequences in the sample. The chain uses TRDV2 and TRDJ1; TRDD3 matches 9 bases. Trimming at V came to 7 bases and at J to 0 bases, leaving 11 bases not matched to a gene. The CDR3 length is 16 residues. In germline, CDR1 is GEAIGNYY, CDR2 EKD. The CDR3 coding sequence is TGTGCCTGCGACTTACTGGGGGACTTCAACACCGATAAACTCATCTTT. Translation gives CACDLLGDFNTDKLIF.

In its sample, this clone was seen a few times. A far more abundant clone sits one base away, making this likely a read error. This sample includes further DNA sequences coding for the same CDR3. For the CDR3, the DNA is TGCGCCTGTGACGCCTTACTGGGGGATACGTACACCGATAAACTCATCTTT. Encoded protein: CACDALLGDTYTDKLIF. The rearrangement joins TRDV2 to TRDJ1, with 13 positions matching TRDD3. Per germline, CDR1 GEAIGNYY and CDR2 EKD. This CDR3 has 17 amino acids.

The table lists this clone with a few counts. This DNA translates differently at residue 6 from the TCRdb protein, which is that of a much larger clone; a read error is likely, and the protein shown is the DNA's own translation. In DNA form, the CDR3 reads TGTGCCTGTGACACGGCGGTACTGGGGGACCCTCGACCCTACACCGATAAACTCATCTTT. Protein product: CACDTAVLGDPRPYTDKLIF. The chain links TRDV2 to TRDJ1; 9 bases are shared with TRDD3. CDR1 and CDR2 (germline): GEAIGNYY, EKD. The V gene end was trimmed by 1 base and the J gene end by 0 bases; junction bases not matched to a gene: 17. This CDR3 has 20 residues.

As for this clone: A far larger clone is only one base removed, so a read error is likely. Other DNA sequences in this specimen translate into the identical CDR3. This chain joins TRDV2 and TRDJ1; D remains unclear. The CDR3 is 16 residues long. Germline-derived CDR1 and CDR2 are GEAIGNYY and EKD. The CDR3 reads CACDTVEELYTDKLIF. The CDR3 DNA sequence: TGTGCCTGCGACACCGTGGAGGAGTTATACACCGATAAACTCATCTTT.

This clone was picked up many times. It is likely a read error: a sequence one base away is far more abundant. Additional DNA sequences in this sample encode the identical CDR3. The chain employs TRDV2 and TRDJ3, with 8 bases aligning to TRDD3. Germline loops: CDR1 GEAIGNYY, CDR2 EKD. The CDR3 contains 19 residues. The chain's CDR3 is CACDTTGGYSSWDTRQMFF. The DNA for the CDR3 is TGCGCCTGTGACACCACTGGGGGCTATAGCTCCTGGGACACCCGACAGATGTTTTTC.

This clone has ten or more counts. A far larger clone is a single base away, which makes a read error likely. The chain carries TRDV2 and TRDJ1; D may be TRDD3 (5 bases). V was cut by 1 base and J by 3 bases, with 14 bases left in between. Germline-derived CDR1 and CDR2 are GEAIGNYY and EKD. This CDR3 region has 15 residues. This CDR3 is CACDTVGENADKLIF. The DNA of the CDR3 is TGTGCCTGTGACACGGTCGGGGAGAACGCCGATAAACTCATCTTT.

Comments on this clone: This likely stems from a read error, as it lies one base from a far larger clone. This sequence joins TRDV2 and TRDJ3; 8 bases line up with TRDD3. CDR1 and CDR2 from the germline V gene are GEAIGNYY and EKD. CDR3 length: 21 residues. The V and J ends lost 3 bases and 2 bases, in that order; junction bases with no gene match: 17. Written as DNA, the CDR3 is TGTGCCTGTGACGCCACTACTGGGGGGACTTGGGCCCCCTGGGACACCCGACAGATGTTTTTC. It codes for CACDATTGGTWAPWDTRQMFF.

About this clone itself: The likely explanation is a read error, given a far larger clone one base away. The rearrangement uses TRDV2 and TRDJ1, with D perhaps TRDD2 (5 bases). CDR1 GEAIGNYY and CDR2 EKD come from the germline V gene. This CDR3 region has 22 residues. Between the trimmed V and J ends, which lost 3 bases and 0 bases, there was a span of 34 bases. The CDR3 nucleotides are TGTGCCTGTGACCCGCTTCCAAATCTGCTGGATCGAACCCTTGGGAACACCGATAAACTCATCTTT. This sequence encodes CACDPLPNLLDRTLGNTDKLIF.

The chain joins TRDV2 to TRDJ1; 9 bases align to TRDD3. Per germline, CDR1 GEAIGNYY and CDR2 EKD. The CDR3 runs to 17 residues. The trim removed 3 bases at V and 0 bases at J, leaving 10 bases unmatched. CDR3 sequence (DNA): TGTGCCTGTGACCCTTTACTGGGGGACTTCAACACCGATAAACTCATCTTT. Its protein product is CACDPLLGDFNTDKLIF.